This entry features one T cell receptor beta chain sequence. No antigen is known for it. This specimen comes from a study of cytomegalovirus exposure and HLA in healthy donors. The V end lost 5 bases, the J end lost 8 bases, and 13 bases lay between the germline ends. From germline, CDR1 is MNHEY and CDR2 SVGAGI. The CDR3 has 13 amino acids. The PCR contained 60 Vbeta and 13 Jbeta primers. Clones were sequenced by immunoSEQ multiplex PCR, and TCRdb holds only the in-frame ones, with some missing. The repertoire holds under 200,000 clones, with roughly four fifths as singletons. General observations from the study: When a later analysis compared HLA-associated TCR beta chains with equally common others, the HLA-associated chains turned out to be more clonally expanded and to have lower generation probabilities.

The chain has TRBV6-5 and TRBJ1-3; D gene uncertain. This receptor was identified in a woman between 18 and 29 years old in good health and CMV-seronegative. The sequencing sample was made of PBMCs. Here the CDR3 DNA reads TGTGCCAGCAGTGGAGGAATGAGAGACACCATATATTTT. This encodes CASSGGMRDTIYF.